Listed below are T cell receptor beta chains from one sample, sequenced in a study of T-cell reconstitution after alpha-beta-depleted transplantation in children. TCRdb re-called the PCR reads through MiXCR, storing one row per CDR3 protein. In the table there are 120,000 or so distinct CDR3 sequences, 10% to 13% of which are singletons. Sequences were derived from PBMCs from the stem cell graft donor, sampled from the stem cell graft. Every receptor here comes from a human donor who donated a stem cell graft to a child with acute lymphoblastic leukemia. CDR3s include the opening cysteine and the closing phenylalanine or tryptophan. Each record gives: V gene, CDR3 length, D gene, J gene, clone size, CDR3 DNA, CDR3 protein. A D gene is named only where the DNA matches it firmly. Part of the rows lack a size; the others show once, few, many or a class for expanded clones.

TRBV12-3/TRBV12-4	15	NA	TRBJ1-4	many	TGTGCCAGCAGTTTACGTTCGTCGGGGAATGAAAAACTGTTTTTT	CASSLRSSGNEKLFF
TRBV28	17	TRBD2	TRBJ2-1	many	TGTGCCAGCAGTTTATGGCAGCTAGCGGGAGGGCCGGGTGAGCAGTTCTTC	CASSLWQLAGGPGEQFF
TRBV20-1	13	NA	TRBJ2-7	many	TGCAGTGCTAGAAGAGACTATCCGCACGAGCAGTACTTC	CSARRDYPHEQYF
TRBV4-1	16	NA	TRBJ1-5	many	TGCGCCAGCAGCCAAGATCCGGGAAATAGCAATCAGCCCCAGCATTTT	CASSQDPGNSNQPQHF
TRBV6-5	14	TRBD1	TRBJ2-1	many	TGTGCCAGCAGTTACATTCAGGGGGCGAATGAGCAGTTCTTC	CASSYIQGANEQFF
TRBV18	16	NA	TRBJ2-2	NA	TGTGCCAGCTCACCCAAAGAGGGAGGGAACACCGGGGAGCTGTTTTTT	CASSPKEGGNTGELFF
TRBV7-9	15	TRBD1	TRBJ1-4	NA	TGTGCCAGCAGCTTGCGACAGGGGAGTAGTGAAAAACTGTTTTTT	CASSLRQGSSEKLFF
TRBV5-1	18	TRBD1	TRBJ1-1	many	TGCGCCAGCAGCTCTTCGGACAGGGGGCTATCTTCGGGCACTGAAGCTTTCTTT	CASSSSDRGLSSGTEAFF
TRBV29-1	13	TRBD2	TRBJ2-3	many	TGCAGCGTTGAATCTAGCGGGACAGATACGCAGTATTTT	CSVESSGTDTQYF
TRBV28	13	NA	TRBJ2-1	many	TGTGCCAGCAATCCCGGGACTTCTGATGAGCAGTTCTTC	CASNPGTSDEQFF
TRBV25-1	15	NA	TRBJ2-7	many	TGTGCCAGCAGTGGGACAGCCACTGGGATCTACGAGCAGTACTTC	CASSGTATGIYEQYF
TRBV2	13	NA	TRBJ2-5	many	TGTGCCAGCAGTCTGCAGGGGATTGAGACCCAGTACTTC	CASSLQGIETQYF
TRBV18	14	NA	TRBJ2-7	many	TGTGCCAGCTCACCGACGACAGGAACCTACGAGCAGTACTTC	CASSPTTGTYEQYF
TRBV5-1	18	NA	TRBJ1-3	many	TGCGCCAGCAGCTTGGTGGGGACAACCCAAATCTCTGGAAACACCATATATTTT	CASSLVGTTQISGNTIYF
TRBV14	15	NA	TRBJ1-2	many	TGTGCCAGCAGCCAAGCCAGGAGAGGGACCTATGGCTACACCTTC	CASSQARRGTYGYTF
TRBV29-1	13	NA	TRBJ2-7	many	TGCAGCGTTGAAGAGACAGCCTCCTACGAGCAGTACTTC	CSVEETASYEQYF
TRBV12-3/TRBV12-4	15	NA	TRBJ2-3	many	TGTGCCAGCAGTTTAGGGTCTCCCAGCACAGATACGCAGTATTTT	CASSLGSPSTDTQYF
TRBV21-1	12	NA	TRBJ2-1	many	TGTGCCAGCAGCAAAGTTTACGATGAGCAGTTCTTC	CASSKVYDEQFF
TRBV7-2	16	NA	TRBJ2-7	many	TGTGCCAGCAGCGCCTGGGGAGGGGGCCCCTCCTACGAGCAGTACTTC	CASSAWGGGPSYEQYF
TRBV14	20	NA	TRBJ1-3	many	TGTGCCAGCAGCCAATGGTTGGGGGCTACAGCAGGGCCCTCCGGAAACACCATATATTTT	CASSQWLGATAGPSGNTIYF
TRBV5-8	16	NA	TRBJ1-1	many	TGTGCCAGCAGCCCCTGGGGGCAGGGTATGAACACTGAAGCTTTCTTT	CASSPWGQGMNTEAFF
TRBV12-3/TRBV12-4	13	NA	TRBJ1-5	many	TGTGCCAGCAGGGGGCGTGTGGGACAGCCCCAGCATTTT	CASRGRVGQPQHF
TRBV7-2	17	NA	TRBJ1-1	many	TGTGCCAGCAGCTTAGCGGGGGCAGGGGTCATGAACACTGAAGCTTTCTTT	CASSLAGAGVMNTEAFF
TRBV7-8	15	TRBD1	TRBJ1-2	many	TGTGCCAGCAGCTCCCCGGACAGGGCACGGTATGGCTACACCTTC	CASSSPDRARYGYTF
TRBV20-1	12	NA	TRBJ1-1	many	TGCAGTGCCCAGGGTGACGGAGGTGAAGCTTTCTTT	CSAQGDGGEAFF
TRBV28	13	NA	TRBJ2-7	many	TGTGCCAGCAGTTTACTACACGCCGGCGAGCAGTACTTC	CASSLLHAGEQYF
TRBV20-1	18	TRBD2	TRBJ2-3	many	TGCAGTGCTAGAGGGGGGGCTAGCGGGCTTGATTTGACAGATACGCAGTATTTT	CSARGGASGLDLTDTQYF
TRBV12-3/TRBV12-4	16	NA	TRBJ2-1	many	TGTGCCAGCAGTGCCCAAGGCCCCAGGGCCTACAATGAGCAGTTCTTC	CASSAQGPRAYNEQFF
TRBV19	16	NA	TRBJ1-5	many	TGTGCCAGTACCGGTGGCCAGGCTAGATCCGTTCAGCCCCAGCATTTT	CASTGGQARSVQPQHF
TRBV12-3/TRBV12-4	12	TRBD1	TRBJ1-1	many	TGTGCCAGCAGTTTAGTACAGGGGGGAGCTTTCTTT	CASSLVQGGAFF
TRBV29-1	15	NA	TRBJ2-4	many	TGCAGCGTTGAAGATCTGGAGCTAGCCAAAAACATTCAGTACTTC	CSVEDLELAKNIQYF
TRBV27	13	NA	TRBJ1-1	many	TGTGCCAGCAGTTTACGGAGAGGGTCTGAAGCTTTCTTT	CASSLRRGSEAFF
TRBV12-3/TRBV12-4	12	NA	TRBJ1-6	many	TGTGCCAGCAGTTTATTGAAGCCACCCCTCCACTTT	CASSLLKPPLHF
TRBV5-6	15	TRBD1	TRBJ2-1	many	TGTGCCAGCAGCCTCCGGACAGGGAGCTACAATGAGCAGTTCTTC	CASSLRTGSYNEQFF
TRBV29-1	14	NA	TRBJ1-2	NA	TGCAGCGCCGAGGGCGGAAGGTCTAACTATGGCTACACCTTC	CSAEGGRSNYGYTF
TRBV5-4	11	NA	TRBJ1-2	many	TGTGCCAGCAGCGCGGGAGGAGGCTACACCTTC	CASSAGGGYTF
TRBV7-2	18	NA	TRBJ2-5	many	TGTGCCAGCAGCTTAGGCTGGCAGAGGGGGTCAAAACAAGAGACCCAGTACTTC	CASSLGWQRGSKQETQYF
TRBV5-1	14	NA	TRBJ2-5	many	TGCGCCAGCAGCTTGGAGGGTCAGCGCGGGACCCAGTACTTC	CASSLEGQRGTQYF